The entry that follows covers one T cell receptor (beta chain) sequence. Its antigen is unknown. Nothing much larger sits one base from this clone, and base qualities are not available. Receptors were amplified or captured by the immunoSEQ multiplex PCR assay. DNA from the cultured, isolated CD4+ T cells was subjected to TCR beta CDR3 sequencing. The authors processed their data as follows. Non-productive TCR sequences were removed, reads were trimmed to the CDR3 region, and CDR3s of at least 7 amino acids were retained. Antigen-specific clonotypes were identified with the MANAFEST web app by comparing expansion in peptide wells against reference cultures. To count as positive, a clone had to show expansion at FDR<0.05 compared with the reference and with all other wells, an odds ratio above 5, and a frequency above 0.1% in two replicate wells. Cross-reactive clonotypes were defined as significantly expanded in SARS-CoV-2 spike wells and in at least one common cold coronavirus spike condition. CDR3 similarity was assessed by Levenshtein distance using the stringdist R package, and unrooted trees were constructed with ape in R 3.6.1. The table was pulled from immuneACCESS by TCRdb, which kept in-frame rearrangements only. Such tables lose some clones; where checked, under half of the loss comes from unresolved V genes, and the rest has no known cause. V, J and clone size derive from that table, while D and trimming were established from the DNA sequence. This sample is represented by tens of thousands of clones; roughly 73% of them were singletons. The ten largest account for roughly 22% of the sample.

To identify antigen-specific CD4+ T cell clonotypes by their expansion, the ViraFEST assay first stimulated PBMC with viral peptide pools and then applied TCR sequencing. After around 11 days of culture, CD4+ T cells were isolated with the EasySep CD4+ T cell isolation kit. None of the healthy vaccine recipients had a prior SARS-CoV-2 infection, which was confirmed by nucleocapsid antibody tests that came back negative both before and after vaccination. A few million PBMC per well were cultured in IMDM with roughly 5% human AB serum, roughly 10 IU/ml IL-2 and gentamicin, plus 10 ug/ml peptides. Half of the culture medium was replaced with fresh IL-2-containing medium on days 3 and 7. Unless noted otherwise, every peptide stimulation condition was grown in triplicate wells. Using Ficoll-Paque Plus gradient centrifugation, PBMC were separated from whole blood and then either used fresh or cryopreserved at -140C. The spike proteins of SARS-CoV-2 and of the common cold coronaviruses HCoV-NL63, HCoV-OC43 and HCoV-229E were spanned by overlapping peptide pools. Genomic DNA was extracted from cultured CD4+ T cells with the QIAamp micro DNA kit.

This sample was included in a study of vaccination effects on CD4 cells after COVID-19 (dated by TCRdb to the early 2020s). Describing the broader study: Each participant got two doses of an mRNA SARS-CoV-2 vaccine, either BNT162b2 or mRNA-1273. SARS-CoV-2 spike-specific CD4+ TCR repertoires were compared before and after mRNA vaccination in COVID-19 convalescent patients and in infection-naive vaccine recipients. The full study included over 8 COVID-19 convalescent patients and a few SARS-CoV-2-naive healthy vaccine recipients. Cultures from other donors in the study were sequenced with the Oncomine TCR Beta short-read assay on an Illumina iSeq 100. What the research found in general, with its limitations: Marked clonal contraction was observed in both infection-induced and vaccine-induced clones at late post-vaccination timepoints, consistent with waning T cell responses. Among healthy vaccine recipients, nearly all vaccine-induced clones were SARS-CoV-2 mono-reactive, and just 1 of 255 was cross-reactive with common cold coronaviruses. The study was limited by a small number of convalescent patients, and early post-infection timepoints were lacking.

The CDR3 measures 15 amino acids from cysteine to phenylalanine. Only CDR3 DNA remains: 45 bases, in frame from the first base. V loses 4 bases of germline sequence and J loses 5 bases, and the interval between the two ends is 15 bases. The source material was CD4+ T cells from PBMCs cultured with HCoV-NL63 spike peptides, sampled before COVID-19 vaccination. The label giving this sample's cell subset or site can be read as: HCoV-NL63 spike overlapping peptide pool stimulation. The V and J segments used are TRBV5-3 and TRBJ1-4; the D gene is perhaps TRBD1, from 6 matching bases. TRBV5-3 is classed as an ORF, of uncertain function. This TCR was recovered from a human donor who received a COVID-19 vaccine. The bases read TGTGCCAGAAGCGGACCAGGGGTGCGGAATGAAAAACTGTTTTTT. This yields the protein CARSGPGVRNEKLFF.